The next 26 T cell receptor beta chains were all read from a single sample in a study of control samples from healthy donors and cancer patients (dated by TCRdb to between 2020 and 2021). Libraries were prepared through the immunoSEQ multiplex PCR assay. TCRdb obtained this table from immuneACCESS and retained in-frame rearrangements with V and J assigned. These tables miss some clones; where compared with another copy, unresolved V genes account for less than half of the shortfall, and the remainder is unexplained. Across this sample there are 250,000 to 300,000 clones, with approximately 80% seen only once. 13% of the sample goes to the ten largest clones. The material sequenced was PBMCs. These TCRs come from a woman aged 55-69 years with lung cancer.

The chain uses TRBV10-3 and TRBJ1-6, with D tentatively TRBD1 (6 bases). The germline V gene encodes CDR1 ENHRY and CDR2 SYGVKD. The CDR3 runs 17 residues. The germline V and J ends were trimmed by 0 bases and 14 bases, with 23 bases remaining between them. The CDR3 sequence: CAISESVGGLGREALHF. As DNA, the CDR3 is TGTGCCATCAGTGAGTCGGTAGGGGGGTTGGGGCGCGAGGCCCTCCACTTT.

The chain joins TRBV27 to TRBJ1-5; D gene ambiguous. Trimming removed 2 bases at V and 4 bases at J, with 12 bases between. The CDR3 spans 15 residues. Germline lookup yields CDR1 MNHEY and CDR2 SMNVEV (reference sequence). In DNA, the CDR3 is TGTGCCAGCAGTTTAAAGTGGGCTTTAAATCAGCCCCAGCATTTT. This codes for CASSLKWALNQPQHF.

This rearrangement joins TRBV7-9 to TRBJ1-1; perhaps TRBD1 as D (5 bases). The germline V and J ends were trimmed by 5 bases and 1 base, with 11 bases remaining between them. The CDR3 sequence is 14 residues long. Germline V CDR1 and CDR2: SEHNR, FQNEAQ (reference sequence). CDR3 region: CASSARDRNTEAFF. The CDR3, as DNA: TGTGCCAGCAGCGCCCGCGACAGGAACACTGAAGCTTTCTTT.

The chain links TRBV29-1 to TRBJ2-7; 9 positions agree with TRBD1. The germline V gene encodes CDR1 SQVTM and CDR2 ANQGSEA. The CDR3 loop spans 13 amino acids. J was trimmed by 6 bases and V by 7 bases; bases with no gene match: 10. The CDR3 region has the DNA TGCAGCGCCTGCCGGGACAGGGCGAGCGAGCAGTACTTC. As protein: CSACRDRASEQYF.

In its sample, this clone was seen a few times. The chain has TRBV30 and TRBJ1-1; 7 nucleotides align to TRBD1. Germline CDR1 reads GTSNPN; CDR2 reads SVGIG (reference sequence). The trim removed 5 bases at V and 1 base at J, leaving 4 bases unmatched. The CDR3 is made up of 13 amino acids. The CDR3 nucleotides are TGTGCCTGGGGGACAGAACCGAACACTGAAGCTTTCTTT. This sequence encodes CAWGTEPNTEAFF.

The chain combines TRBV19 with TRBJ1-1; D unresolved. CDR1 and CDR2 (germline): LNHDA, SQIVND (reference sequence). V gave up 6 bases and J gave up 1 base, with 12 bases separating them. The CDR3 has 14 residues. As DNA, the CDR3 is TGTGCCAGTAGGCTACAGATGGCGAACACTGAAGCTTTCTTT. Translation gives CASRLQMANTEAFF.

This clone was found once. The rearrangement uses TRBV3-1 (or the pseudogene TRBV3-2) and TRBJ2-5; a possible D gene is TRBD2 (6 bases). The CDR3 length is 15 residues. Trimming pared 5 bases from V and 3 bases from J, leaving 16 bases between. From germline, CDR1 is LGHDT and CDR2 YNNKEL (reference sequence). For the CDR3, the DNA is TGTGCCAGCAGCGCCGGGCACGGGGGTAAAGAGACCCAGTACTTC. It is translated as CASSAGHGGKETQYF.

V is TRBV6-5 and J is TRBJ1-2; 8 bases align to TRBD1. CDR3 size: 14 residues. The J segment lost 7 bases and the V segment lost 6 bases, leaving 10 bases of the junction unmatched. The germline V gene has CDR1 MNHEY and CDR2 SVGAGI. The CDR3 coding sequence is TGTGCCAGCAGCAGGAGTCAGGGGGCGCGTGGCTACACCTTC. Its protein product is CASSRSQGARGYTF.

The gene calls are TRBV5-1 and TRBJ2-3; 12 positions agree with TRBD2. The CDR3 sequence is 20 residues long. In germline, CDR1 is SGHRS, CDR2 YFSETQ. Trimming took 3 bases from V and 11 from J; bases not matched to a gene: 25. CDR3 DNA: TGCGCCAGCAGCTCTAGACTAGCGGGGGCCCAAAGAGGCGGGAGGTTTGGGCAGTATTTT. This translates into CASSSRLAGAQRGGRFGQYF.

The chain combines TRBV3-1 (or the pseudogene TRBV3-2) with TRBJ2-7; TRBD2 might be the D (6 bases). The CDR3 loop spans 13 amino acids. The germline gives CDR1 LGHDT, CDR2 YNNKEL (reference sequence). Trimming left V 4 bases short and J 7 bases short, with 14 bases between. CDR3 amino acids: CASSPRGSGEQYF. DNA for the CDR3: TGTGCCAGCAGCCCCCGGGGGTCCGGGGAGCAGTACTTC.

V is TRBV5-6 and J is TRBJ1-2, with D tentatively TRBD1 (6 bases). Germline V CDR1 and CDR2: SGHDT, YYEEEE. The V gene lost 0 bases and the J gene lost 6 bases, with 12 bases spanning the gap. The CDR3 extends over 14 amino acids. The DNA of the CDR3 is TGTGCCAGCAGCTTGGTCAACAGGGCAGATGGCTACACCTTC. Amino acid sequence: CASSLVNRADGYTF.

As to this clone: Germline and junction disagree at one end, which may indicate a read error. The chain carries TRBV7-7 and TRBJ2-3, with TRBD1 matching 7 bases. CDR3 size: 15 residues. Germline lookup yields CDR1 SSHAT and CDR2 FNYEAQ (reference sequence). CDR3 region: CASSRTGSSTDTQYF. In DNA, the CDR3 is TGTGCTAGCAGCCGGACAGGTTCTAGCACAGATACGCAGTATTTT.

This clone was counted only a few times. The chain links TRBV6-1 to TRBJ1-2; 10 nucleotides align to TRBD1. V lost 0 bases, J lost 4 bases, and 5 bases stayed unmatched. The CDR3 is made up of 16 amino acids. The germline V gene has CDR1 MNHNS and CDR2 SASEGT. CDR3 loop: CASSEAGTGVVYGYTF. DNA of the CDR3: TGTGCCAGCAGTGAAGCCGGGACAGGGGTTGTCTATGGCTACACCTTC.

The V gene is TRBV30, the J gene TRBJ1-4; a weak D match, TRBD1 (5 bases). Germline CDR1 and CDR2: GTSNPN and SVGIG (reference sequence). The V end was cut by 8 bases, the J end by 10 bases, with 17 bases between. The CDR3 covers 12 residues. This CDR3 reads CAGGLGVGKLFF. CDR3 nucleotides: TGTGCCGGGGGACTGGGGGTAGGAAAACTGTTTTTT.

This clone was found once. V gene TRBV9 combines with J gene TRBJ2-2; D gene ambiguous. CDR1 is SGDLS, CDR2 YYNGEE, per germline. The CDR3 extends over 16 amino acids. The V end lost 0 bases, the J end lost 4 bases, and 13 bases lay between the germline ends. The CDR3 spells CASSVGQGPSTGELFF. As DNA, the CDR3 is TGTGCCAGCAGCGTAGGGCAAGGGCCCAGCACCGGGGAGCTGTTTTTT.

Comments on this clone: An end of the junction does not agree with germline; a read error may underlie this. The rearrangement joins TRBV7-7 to TRBJ2-5; 14 bases map to TRBD2. This CDR3 is built from 16 residues. Per germline, CDR1 SSHAT and CDR2 FNYEAQ (reference sequence). The CDR3 bases are TGTGCTAGCAGCTTTGGACTAGCGGGGGGACGGGAGACCCAGTACTTC. This gives the protein CASSFGLAGGRETQYF.

V gene TRBV6-6 combines with J gene TRBJ2-7, with D possibly being TRBD2 (6 bases). Trimming stripped 5 bases from V and 3 bases from J, with 14 bases between. This CDR3 contains 14 residues. CDR1 is MNHNY, CDR2 SVGAGI, per germline (reference sequence). The CDR3 spells CASSTAGTHYEQYF. CDR3 DNA sequence: TGTGCCAGCAGTACGGCAGGGACTCACTACGAGCAGTACTTC.

The chain is built from TRBV5-5 and TRBJ1-5; 7 bases align to TRBD1. The CDR3 totals 16 residues. Germline CDR1 and CDR2: SGHKS and YYEKEE (reference sequence). V shed 5 bases and J 2 bases; nucleotides not matched to a gene: 10. The DNA for the CDR3 is TGTGCCAGCAGTGCGGGACAGTTATATCGCAATCAGCCCCAGCATTTT. This sequence encodes CASSAGQLYRNQPQHF.

Comments on this clone: The same CDR3 can be traced to other DNA sequences in this sample. The V call is TRBV5-1, the J call TRBJ1-1, with D possibly TRBD1 on 6 matching bases. The CDR3 covers 14 residues. The ends were cut back, 1 base at V and 1 base at J, with 8 bases in the middle. Germline CDR1 SGHRS, CDR2 YFSETQ. The DNA for the CDR3 is TGCGCCAGCAGCTTGAGGGGACAGAACACTGAAGCTTTCTTT. It is translated as CASSLRGQNTEAFF. Supplemented by reference TRBV5-1 and TRBJ1-1, the full variable domain reads KAGVTQTPRYLIKTRGQQVTLSCSPISGHRSVSWYQQTPGQGLQFLFEYFSETQRNKGNFPGRFSGRQFSNSRSEMNVSTLELGDSALYLCASSLRGQNTEAFFGQGTRLTVV.

The CDR3: CATSRVSQVGGTQYF. In DNA, the CDR3 is TGTGCCACCAGCAGAGTCTCACAGGTCGGAGGGACCCAGTACTTC. The V call is TRBV15, the J call TRBJ2-5; the D gene could be TRBD1 or TRBD2 (5 bases each). There are 15 residues in the CDR3. Germline lookup yields CDR1 LNHNV and CDR2 YYDKDF (reference sequence). The V and J ends lost 1 base and 7 bases respectively, with 16 bases between them.

The J gene is TRBJ1-2, the V gene TRBV12-5, with TRBD1 as a possible D gene (5 bases). V was clipped by 1 base and J by 7 bases, with 10 bases between them. This CDR3 region has 13 residues. Germline V gene data show CDR1 as LGHNT and CDR2 as FRNRAP. The CDR3 is CASGLDPGPGYTF. For the CDR3, the DNA is TGTGCTAGTGGTTTGGACCCGGGACCTGGCTACACCTTC.

This chain joins TRBV21-1 and TRBJ1-5; the D call in the table, TRBD1, was not verified against the DNA. TRBV21-1 is a pseudogene segment. This CDR3 comprises 17 residues. The CDR3 is CASSRRSGTGFCQPQHF. CDR3 coding DNA: TGTGCCAGCAGCAGAAGATCCGGGACAGGGTTTTGTCAGCCCCAGCATTTT.

The chain is built from TRBV5-1 and TRBJ2-5; no firm D call. Deletions cut 1 base from V and 0 bases from J, with 7 bases between. Looked up from germline, CDR1 is SGHRS and CDR2 is YFSETQ. The CDR3 is 14 amino acids. The chain's CDR3 is CASSLLSDQETQYF. The CDR3 DNA is TGCGCCAGCAGCTTGTTATCAGACCAAGAGACCCAGTACTTC.

The chain couples TRBV7-8 to TRBJ1-4; D gene uncertain. This CDR3 is 13 amino acids long. Trimming took 5 bases from V and 8 from J, leaving 12 bases between them. Germline loops: CDR1 SGHVS, CDR2 FQNEAQ. CDR3 loop: CASSDLGREKLFF. Here the CDR3 DNA reads TGTGCCAGCAGCGACCTCGGACGCGAAAAACTGTTTTTT.

This rearrangement joins TRBV5-1 to TRBJ2-7, with D perhaps matching TRBD1 or TRBD2 (5 bases each). Trimming cost V 2 bases and J 4 bases, with 13 bases left between them. The CDR3 is 14 residues long. Germline V gives CDR1 SGHRS, CDR2 YFSETQ. The CDR3 reads CASSFTEGPYEQYF. In DNA form, the CDR3 reads TGCGCCAGCAGCTTCACAGAGGGGCCTTACGAGCAGTACTTC.

The chain couples TRBV5-5 to TRBJ2-5; unclear D gene. Between the trimmed V and J ends, which lost 4 bases and 1 base, there was a span of 8 bases. CDR3 length: 13 residues. The germline V gene encodes CDR1 SGHKS and CDR2 YYEKEE (reference sequence). The CDR3 reads CASSTTFQETQYF. In DNA form, the CDR3 reads TGTGCCAGCAGCACGACGTTCCAAGAGACCCAGTACTTC.